This T cell receptor (beta chain) was found in a study of long-term antiretroviral therapy in people with HIV. Points from the study as a whole: Even long-term ART left TRB diversity below transplant donor controls, despite gains.

As concerns this clone: Its antigen is still unknown.

The CDR3 loop spans 15 amino acids. CDR1 is SGHTA, CDR2 FQGNSA, per germline. J lost 0 bases, V lost 6 bases, and 6 bases had no gene match. With survey level as its setting, the immunoSEQ assay was v3.0. Sequencing used immunoSEQ multiplex PCR; TCRdb keeps in-frame clones, though not all of them. The data show 20,000 to 25,000 clones, 65% to 80% seen once. The chain links TRBV7-2 to TRBJ2-3, with 7 bases that match TRBD1. Sequenced here: unsorted PBMCs, sampled 4.1 years after starting antiretroviral therapy. This clonotype originated in a woman between 40 and 55 years old with HIV. CDR3 residues: CASRKGTASTDTQYF. The DNA for the CDR3 is TGTGCCAGCAGGAAAGGGACAGCTAGCACAGATACGCAGTATTTT.